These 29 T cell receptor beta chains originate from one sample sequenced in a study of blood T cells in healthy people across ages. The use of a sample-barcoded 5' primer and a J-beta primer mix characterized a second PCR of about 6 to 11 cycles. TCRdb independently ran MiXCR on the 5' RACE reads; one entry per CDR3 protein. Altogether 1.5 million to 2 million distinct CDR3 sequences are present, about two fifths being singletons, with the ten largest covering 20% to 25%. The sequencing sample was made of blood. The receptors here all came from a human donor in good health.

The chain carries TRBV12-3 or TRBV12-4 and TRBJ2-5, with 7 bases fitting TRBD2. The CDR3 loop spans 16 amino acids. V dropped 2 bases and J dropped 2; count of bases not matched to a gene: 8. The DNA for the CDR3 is TGTGCCAGCAGTTTAAGCAGCGGGGAGCTTCAAGAGACCCAGTACTTC. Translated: CASSLSSGELQETQYF.

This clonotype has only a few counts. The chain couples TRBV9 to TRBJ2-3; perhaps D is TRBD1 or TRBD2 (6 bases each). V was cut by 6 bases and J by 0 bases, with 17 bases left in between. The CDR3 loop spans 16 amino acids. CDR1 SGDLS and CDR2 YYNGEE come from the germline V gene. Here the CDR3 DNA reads TGTGCCAGCACCCTCTCTGGGGGGCATAGCACAGATACGCAGTATTTT. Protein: CASTLSGGHSTDTQYF.

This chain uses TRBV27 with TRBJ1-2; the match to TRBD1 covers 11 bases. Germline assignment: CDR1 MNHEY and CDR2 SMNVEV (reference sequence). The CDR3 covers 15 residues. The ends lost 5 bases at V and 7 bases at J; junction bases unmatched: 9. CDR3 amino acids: CASSVLGQGVGGYTF. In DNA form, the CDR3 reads TGTGCCAGCAGTGTACTGGGACAGGGGGTCGGTGGCTACACCTTC.

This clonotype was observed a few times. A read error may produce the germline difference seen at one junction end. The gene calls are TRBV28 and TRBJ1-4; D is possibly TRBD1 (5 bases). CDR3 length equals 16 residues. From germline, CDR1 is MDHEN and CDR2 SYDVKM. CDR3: CASSLGGDEMSERLFF. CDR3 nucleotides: TGTGCCAGCAGTTTAGGAGGGGACGAAATGAGTGAAAGACTGTTTTTT. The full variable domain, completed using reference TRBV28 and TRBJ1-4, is DVKVTQSSRYLVKRTGEKVFLECVQDMDHENMFWYRQDPGLGLRLIYFSYDVKMKEKGDIPEGYSVSREKKERFSLILESASTNQTSMYLCASSLGGDEMSERLFFGSGTQLSVL.

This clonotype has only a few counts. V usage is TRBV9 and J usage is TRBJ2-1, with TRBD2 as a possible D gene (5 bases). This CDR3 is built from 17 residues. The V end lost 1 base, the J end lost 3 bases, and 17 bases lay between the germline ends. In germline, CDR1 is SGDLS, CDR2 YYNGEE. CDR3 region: CASSVSDGDYFYNEQFF. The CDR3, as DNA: TGTGCCAGCAGCGTATCGGACGGCGACTATTTCTACAATGAGCAGTTCTTC.

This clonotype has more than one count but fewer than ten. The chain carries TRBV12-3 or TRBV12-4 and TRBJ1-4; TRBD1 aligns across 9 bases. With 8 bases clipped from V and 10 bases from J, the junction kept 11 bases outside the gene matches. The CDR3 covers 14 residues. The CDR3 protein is CASGPRDRVGKLFF. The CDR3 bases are TGTGCCAGCGGACCCCGGGACAGGGTTGGAAAACTGTTTTTT.

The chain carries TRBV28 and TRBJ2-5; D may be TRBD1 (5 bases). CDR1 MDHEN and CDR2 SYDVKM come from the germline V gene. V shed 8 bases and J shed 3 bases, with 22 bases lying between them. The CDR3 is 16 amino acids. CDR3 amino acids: CASSPPTTGSKETQYF. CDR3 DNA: TGTGCCAGCTCCCCCCCCACTACAGGATCAAAAGAGACCCAGTACTTC.

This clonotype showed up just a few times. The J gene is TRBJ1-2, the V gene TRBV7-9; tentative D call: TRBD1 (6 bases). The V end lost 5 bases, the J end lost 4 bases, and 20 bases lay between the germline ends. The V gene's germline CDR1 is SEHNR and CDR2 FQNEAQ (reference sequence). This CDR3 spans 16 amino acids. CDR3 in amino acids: CASSIGGLGAAYGYTF. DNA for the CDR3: TGTGCCAGCAGCATAGGTGGACTGGGGGCGGCCTATGGCTACACCTTC.

In nucleotides, the CDR3 is TGTGCCAGCAGCAAAGGACTTAGGGGGCAAGAGACCCAGTACTTC. This sequence encodes CASSKGLRGQETQYF. The gene calls are TRBV21-1 and TRBJ2-5; TRBD1 is the table's D call and was not checked against the DNA. TRBV21-1 is recorded as a pseudogene. CDR3 length: 15 amino acids.

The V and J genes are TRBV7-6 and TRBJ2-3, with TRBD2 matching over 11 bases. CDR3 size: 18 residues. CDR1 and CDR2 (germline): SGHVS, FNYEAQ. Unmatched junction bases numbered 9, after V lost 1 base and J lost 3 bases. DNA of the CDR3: TGTGCCAGCAGCTTAGAACCTAGCGGGGGGCGTGGGACAGATACGCAGTATTTT. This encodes CASSLEPSGGRGTDTQYF.

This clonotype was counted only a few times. The CDR3: CSARPPGSEQYF. The CDR3 DNA sequence: TGCAGTGCTAGACCCCCAGGGTCCGAGCAGTACTTC. This chain links TRBV20-1 with TRBJ2-4, with D possibly matching TRBD1 (5 bases). Near its end, the DNA agrees better with TRBJ2-7, so the J call may be wrong. The CDR3 extends over 12 amino acids. Germline CDR1 reads DFQATT; CDR2 reads SNEGSKA (reference sequence).

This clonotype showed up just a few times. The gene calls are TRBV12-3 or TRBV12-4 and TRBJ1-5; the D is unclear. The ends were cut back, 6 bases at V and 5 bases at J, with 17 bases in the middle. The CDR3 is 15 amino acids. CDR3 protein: CASSPGLGGYQPQHF. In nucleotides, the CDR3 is TGTGCCAGCAGCCCGGGTCTCGGAGGTTATCAGCCCCAGCATTTT.

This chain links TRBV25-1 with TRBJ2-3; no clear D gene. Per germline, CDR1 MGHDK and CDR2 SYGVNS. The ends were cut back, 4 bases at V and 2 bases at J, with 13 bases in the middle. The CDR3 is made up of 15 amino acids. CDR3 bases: TGTGCCAGCAGTGGGTGGGAACGGTACACAGATACGCAGTATTTT. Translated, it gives CASSGWERYTDTQYF.

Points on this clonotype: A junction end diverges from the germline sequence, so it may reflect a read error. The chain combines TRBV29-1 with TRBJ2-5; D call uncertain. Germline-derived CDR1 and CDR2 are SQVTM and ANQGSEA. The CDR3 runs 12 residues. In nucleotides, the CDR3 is TGCAGCATTGATTTGGTACAAGAGACCCAGTACTTC. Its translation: CSIDLVQETQYF. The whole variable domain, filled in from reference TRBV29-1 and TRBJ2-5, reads SAVISQKPSRDICQRGTSLTIQCQVDSQVTMMFWYRQQPGQSLTLIATANQGSEATYESGFVIDKFPISRPNLTFSTLTVSNMSPEDSSIYLCSIDLVQETQYFGPGTRLLVL.

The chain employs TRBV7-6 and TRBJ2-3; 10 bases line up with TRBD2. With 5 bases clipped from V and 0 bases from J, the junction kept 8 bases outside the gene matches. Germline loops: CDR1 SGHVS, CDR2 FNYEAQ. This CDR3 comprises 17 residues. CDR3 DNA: TGTGCCAGCAGCCCCCAGAGCGGGGGGGAAAGCACAGATACGCAGTATTTT. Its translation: CASSPQSGGESTDTQYF.

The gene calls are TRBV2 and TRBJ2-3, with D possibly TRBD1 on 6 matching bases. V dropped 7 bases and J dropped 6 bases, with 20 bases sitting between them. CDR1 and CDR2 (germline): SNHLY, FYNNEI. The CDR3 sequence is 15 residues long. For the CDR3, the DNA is TGTGCCAGCACGCCCCGCACGGACAGTACCGATACGCAGTATTTT. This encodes CASTPRTDSTDTQYF.

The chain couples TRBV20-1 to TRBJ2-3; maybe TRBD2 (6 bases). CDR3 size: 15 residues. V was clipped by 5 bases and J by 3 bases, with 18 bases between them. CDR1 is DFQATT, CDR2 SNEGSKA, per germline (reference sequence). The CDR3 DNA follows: TGCAGTGCTGCAACGGGACTGGAGATAACAGATACGCAGTATTTT. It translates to CSAATGLEITDTQYF.

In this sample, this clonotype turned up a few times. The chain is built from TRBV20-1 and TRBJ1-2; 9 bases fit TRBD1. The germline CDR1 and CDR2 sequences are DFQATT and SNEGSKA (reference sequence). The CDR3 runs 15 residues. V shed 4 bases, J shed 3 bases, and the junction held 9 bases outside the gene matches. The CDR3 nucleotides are TGCAGTGCTACCAGAAGGACAGGGGTTGACTATGGCTACACCTTC. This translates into CSATRRTGVDYGYTF.

CDR3 DNA sequence: TGTGCCAGCAGCCAAGGTGGGGCACCAGAGACCCAGTACTTC. Translating it yields CASSQGGAPETQYF. V and J are TRBV3-1 and TRBJ2-7; weak D call: TRBD1 (5 bases). The end of the DNA fits TRBJ2-5 better, so the J call may be wrong. The CDR3 runs to 14 residues. Looked up from germline, CDR1 is LGHDT and CDR2 is YNNKEL (reference sequence).

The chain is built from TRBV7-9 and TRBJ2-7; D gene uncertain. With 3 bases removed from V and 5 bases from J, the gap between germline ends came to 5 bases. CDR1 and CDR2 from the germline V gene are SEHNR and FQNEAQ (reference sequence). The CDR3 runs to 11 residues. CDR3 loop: CASSFHNEQYF. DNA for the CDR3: TGTGCCAGCAGCTTTCATAACGAGCAGTACTTC.

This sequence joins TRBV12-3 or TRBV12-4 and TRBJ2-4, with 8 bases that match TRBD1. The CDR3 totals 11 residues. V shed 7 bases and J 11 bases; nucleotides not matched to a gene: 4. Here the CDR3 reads CASTLGQVQYF. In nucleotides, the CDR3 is TGTGCCAGCACCTTGGGACAGGTTCAGTACTTC.

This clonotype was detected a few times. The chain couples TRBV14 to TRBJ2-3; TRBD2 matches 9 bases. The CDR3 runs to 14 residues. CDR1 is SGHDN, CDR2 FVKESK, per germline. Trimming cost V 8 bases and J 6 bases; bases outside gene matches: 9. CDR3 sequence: CASGLAGVQDTQYF. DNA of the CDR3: TGTGCCAGCGGATTAGCGGGGGTACAGGATACGCAGTATTTT.

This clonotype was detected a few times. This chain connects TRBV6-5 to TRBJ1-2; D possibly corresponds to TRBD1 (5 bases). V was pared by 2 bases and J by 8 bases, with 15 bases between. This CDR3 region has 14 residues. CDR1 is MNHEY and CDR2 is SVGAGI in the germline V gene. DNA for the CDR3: TGTGCCAGCAGTTACCTCAATTTGGGGGTCGGCTACACCTTC. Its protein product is CASSYLNLGVGYTF.

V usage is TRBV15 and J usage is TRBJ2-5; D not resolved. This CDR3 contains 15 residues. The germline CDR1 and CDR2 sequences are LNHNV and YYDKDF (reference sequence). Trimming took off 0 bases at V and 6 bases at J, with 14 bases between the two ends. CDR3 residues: CATSRDRPEVKTQYF. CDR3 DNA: TGTGCCACCAGCAGAGATCGACCAGAGGTGAAGACCCAGTACTTC.

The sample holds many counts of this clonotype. The CDR3 is CASSHPAESYEQYF. The DNA for the CDR3 is TGCGCCAGCAGCCATCCGGCAGAATCCTACGAGCAGTACTTC. This rearrangement joins TRBV4-1 to TRBJ2-7; the D is unclear. The CDR3 is made up of 14 amino acids. Trimming stripped 3 bases from V and 1 base from J, with 10 bases between. CDR1 MGHRA and CDR2 YSYEKL come from the germline V gene.

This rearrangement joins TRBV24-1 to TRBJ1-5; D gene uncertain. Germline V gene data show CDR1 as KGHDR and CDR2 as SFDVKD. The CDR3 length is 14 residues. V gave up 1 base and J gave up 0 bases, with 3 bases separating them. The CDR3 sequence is CATSDLHSNQPQHF. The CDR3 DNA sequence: TGTGCCACCAGTGATTTACATAGCAATCAGCCCCAGCATTTT.

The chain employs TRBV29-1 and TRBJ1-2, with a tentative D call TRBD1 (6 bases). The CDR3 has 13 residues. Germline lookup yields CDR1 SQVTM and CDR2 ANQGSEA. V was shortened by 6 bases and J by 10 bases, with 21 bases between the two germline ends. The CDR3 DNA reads TGCAGCGTGCAGGGACACGGGGATGATGACTACACCTTC. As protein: CSVQGHGDDDYTF.

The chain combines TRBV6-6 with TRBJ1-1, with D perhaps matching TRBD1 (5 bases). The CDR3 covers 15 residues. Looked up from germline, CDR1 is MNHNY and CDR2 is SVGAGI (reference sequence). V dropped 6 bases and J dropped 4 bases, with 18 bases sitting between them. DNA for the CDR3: TGTGCCAGCAGCCTAGGCGGAGGGGTAGGCACTGAAGCTTTCTTT. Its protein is CASSLGGGVGTEAFF.

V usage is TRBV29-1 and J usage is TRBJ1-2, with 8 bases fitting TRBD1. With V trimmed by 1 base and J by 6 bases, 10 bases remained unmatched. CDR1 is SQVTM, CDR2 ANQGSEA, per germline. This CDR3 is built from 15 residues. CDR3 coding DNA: TGCAGCGTTGAAGCGCCCGGGACAGGAGATAATGGCTACACCTTC. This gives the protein CSVEAPGTGDNGYTF.